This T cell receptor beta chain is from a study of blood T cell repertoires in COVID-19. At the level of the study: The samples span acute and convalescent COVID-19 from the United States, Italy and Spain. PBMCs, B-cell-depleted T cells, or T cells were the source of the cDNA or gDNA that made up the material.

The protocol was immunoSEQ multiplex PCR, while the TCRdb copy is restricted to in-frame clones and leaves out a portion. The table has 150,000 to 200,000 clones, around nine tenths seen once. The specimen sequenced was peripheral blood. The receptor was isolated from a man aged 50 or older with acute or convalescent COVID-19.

The CDR3 reads CASSEGLRGHPNTEAFF. Here the CDR3 DNA reads TGTGCCAGCAGTGAAGGGTTGAGGGGGCATCCGAACACTGAAGCTTTCTTT. The rearrangement joins TRBV2 to TRBJ1-1; 7 positions agree with TRBD1. CDR1 SNHLY and CDR2 FYNNEI come from the germline V gene. The junction had 9 bases not matched to a gene; V was cut back by 1 base and J by 1 base. The CDR3 runs to 17 residues.